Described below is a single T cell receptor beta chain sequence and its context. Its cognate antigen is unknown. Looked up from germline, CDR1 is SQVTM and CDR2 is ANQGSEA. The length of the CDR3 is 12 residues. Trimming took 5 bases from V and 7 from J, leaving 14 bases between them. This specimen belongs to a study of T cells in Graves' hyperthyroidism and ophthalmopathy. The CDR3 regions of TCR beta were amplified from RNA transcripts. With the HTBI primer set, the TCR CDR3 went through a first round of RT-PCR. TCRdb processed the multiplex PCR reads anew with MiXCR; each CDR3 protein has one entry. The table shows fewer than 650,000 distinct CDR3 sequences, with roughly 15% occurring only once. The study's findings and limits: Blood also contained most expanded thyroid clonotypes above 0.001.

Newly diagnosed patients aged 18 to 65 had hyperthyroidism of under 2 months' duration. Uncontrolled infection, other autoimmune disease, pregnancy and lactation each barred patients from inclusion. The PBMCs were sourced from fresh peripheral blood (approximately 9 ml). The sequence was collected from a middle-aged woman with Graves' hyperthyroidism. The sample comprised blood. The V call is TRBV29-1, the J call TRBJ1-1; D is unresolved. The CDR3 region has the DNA TGCAGCGTTACGGACGGTACCATTGAAGCTTTCTTT. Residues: CSVTDGTIEAFF.